This T cell receptor beta chain was profiled in a study of cytomegalovirus exposure and HLA in healthy donors. Primers included in the PCR were 60 Vbeta and 13 Jbeta primers. The table came from immunoSEQ multiplex PCR; TCRdb's copy has only in-frame clones and leaves some out. The sample includes about 57,000 clones, just under 75% of them seen just once. The germline gives CDR1 LNHNV, CDR2 YYDKDF (reference sequence). With 3 bases clipped from V and 6 bases from J, the junction kept 10 bases outside the gene matches. This CDR3 has 17 residues. The specimen was PBMCs. The chain uses TRBV15 and TRBJ1-6, with TRBD1 matching over 8 bases. The TCR comes from a man aged 25 to 45 in good health and CMV-seropositive. The CDR3 coding sequence is TGTGCCACCAGCAGCCCCAGGGGGCAATTGGCTAATTCACCCCTCCACTTT. It is translated as CATSSPRGQLANSPLHF.